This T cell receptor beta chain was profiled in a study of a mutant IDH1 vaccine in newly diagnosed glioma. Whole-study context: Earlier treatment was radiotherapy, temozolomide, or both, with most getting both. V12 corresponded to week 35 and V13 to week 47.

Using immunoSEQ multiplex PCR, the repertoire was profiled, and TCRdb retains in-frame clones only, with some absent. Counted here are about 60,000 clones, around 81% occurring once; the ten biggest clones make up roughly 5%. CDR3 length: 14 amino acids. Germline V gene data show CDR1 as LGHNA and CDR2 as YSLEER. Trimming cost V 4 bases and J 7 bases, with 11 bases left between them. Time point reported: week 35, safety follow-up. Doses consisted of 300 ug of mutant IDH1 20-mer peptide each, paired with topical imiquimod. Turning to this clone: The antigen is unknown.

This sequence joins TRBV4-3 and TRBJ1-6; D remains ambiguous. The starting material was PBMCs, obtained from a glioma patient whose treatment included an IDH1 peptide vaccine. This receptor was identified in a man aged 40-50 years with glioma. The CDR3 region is CASSLSTGNSPLHF. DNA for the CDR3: TGCGCCAGCAGCCTTTCGACTGGGAATTCACCCCTCCACTTT.